One sample yielded the 21 T cell receptor beta chains listed below, sequenced in a study of blood T cells in healthy people across ages. A sample-barcoded 5' primer and a J-beta primer mix were used in a second PCR of roughly 6 to 11 cycles. MiXCR was run by TCRdb on the 5' RACE reads, yielding one entry per CDR3 protein. Altogether roughly 2 million distinct CDR3 sequences are present, about 50% being singletons, with the ten largest covering over 2%. Sequenced input: blood. The source of these receptors is a woman aged 40 to 50 in good health.

The table lists this clonotype with a count of one. J is TRBJ2-3 and V is TRBV6-1; D might be TRBD2 (5 bases). The CDR3 consists of 15 residues. The V and J ends lost 4 bases and 2 bases respectively, with 13 bases between them. From germline, CDR1 is MNHNS and CDR2 SASEGT. The CDR3 reads CASSAERTYTDTQYF. The CDR3 DNA sequence: TGTGCCAGCAGTGCTGAGCGGACCTACACAGATACGCAGTATTTT.

CDR3 region: CASSTDRAPVTEKLFF. CDR3 coding DNA: TGTGCCAGCAGCACTGACAGGGCCCCAGTCACTGAAAAACTGTTTTTT. V and J are TRBV7-8 and TRBJ1-4, with TRBD1 matching 7 bases. The CDR3 length is 16 residues. V was pared by 5 bases and J by 7 bases, with 13 bases of the junction left unmatched. The germline CDR1 and CDR2 sequences are SGHVS and FQNEAQ.

The genes are TRBV2 and TRBJ2-1; D is perhaps TRBD1 (6 bases). This CDR3 has 14 residues. V lost 7 bases and J 6 bases, leaving 16 bases between the germline ends. CDR1 and CDR2 (germline): SNHLY, FYNNEI. In nucleotides, the CDR3 is TGTGCCAGCATCGACGTGGGGGCTGGCAATGAGCAGTTCTTC. This encodes CASIDVGAGNEQFF.

The chain recombines TRBV4-3 with TRBJ2-1; D is perhaps TRBD2 (6 bases). The CDR3 contains 19 residues. Germline CDR1 and CDR2: LGHNA and YSLEER. V was shortened by 0 bases and J by 0 bases, with 18 bases between the two germline ends. As DNA, the CDR3 is TGCGCCAGCAGCCAAGATACATCGGGGGTAAGGGCCTCCTACAATGAGCAGTTCTTC. The encoded protein is CASSQDTSGVRASYNEQFF.

This clonotype was recorded a few times. The V gene is TRBV11-2, the J gene TRBJ2-7, with D possibly being TRBD1 (6 bases). The germline V and J ends were trimmed by 7 bases and 3 bases, with 16 bases remaining between them. The germline V gene has CDR1 SGHAT and CDR2 FQNNGV. CDR3 length equals 14 residues. In DNA form, the CDR3 reads TGTGCCAGCACCACCACGACAGGAGTCTACGAGCAGTACTTC. It is translated as CASTTTTGVYEQYF.

The CDR3 protein is CATPSGGANEQFF. The CDR3 nucleotides read TGCGCCACACCTAGCGGGGGGGCGAATGAGCAGTTCTTC. The V gene is TRBV5-1, the J gene TRBJ2-1; TRBD2 matches at 12 bases. The CDR3 extends over 13 amino acids. Germline lookup yields CDR1 SGHRS and CDR2 YFSETQ. Trimming took 9 bases from V and 7 from J; bases not matched to a gene: 5.

This clonotype was seen only a few times. The gene calls are TRBV29-1 and TRBJ1-5; perhaps TRBD1 as D (6 bases). Trimming pared 4 bases from V and 2 bases from J, leaving 9 bases between. Germline V gene data show CDR1 as SQVTM and CDR2 as ANQGSEA. CDR3 length equals 13 residues. DNA of the CDR3: TGCAGCGTTGCGTCAGGGGGCAATCAGCCCCAGCATTTT. Residues: CSVASGGNQPQHF.

This clonotype was picked up many times. This chain joins TRBV7-2 and TRBJ2-3, with D possibly TRBD1 on 6 matching bases. Trimming removed 6 bases from V and 2 bases from J, with 6 bases in between. Germline V gives CDR1 SGHTA, CDR2 FQGNSA. This CDR3 contains 12 residues. The CDR3 region is CASRGATDTQYF. CDR3 nucleotides: TGTGCCAGCAGGGGGGCCACAGATACGCAGTATTTT.

This rearrangement joins TRBV6-2 or TRBV6-3 to TRBJ1-2, with 9 bases matching TRBD1. The CDR3 is 16 amino acids. Trimming at V came to 6 bases and at J to 2 bases, leaving 10 bases not matched to a gene. Germline values: CDR1 MNHEY, CDR2 SVGEGT. CDR3: CASRPTGTGRNYGYTF. The CDR3 DNA reads as TGTGCCAGCAGGCCCACCGGGACAGGGCGGAACTATGGCTACACCTTC.

The chain has TRBV5-5 and TRBJ2-5; TRBD2 aligns across 12 bases. The end of the DNA aligns better with TRBJ2-7, so the J call may be wrong. Germline V gene lookup returns CDR1 SGHKS and CDR2 YYEKEE (reference sequence). The CDR3 extends over 16 amino acids. The CDR3 nucleotides read TGTGCCAGCAGCTTCCTAGCGGGGGGGCGCCCCCACGAGCAGTACTTC. It is translated as CASSFLAGGRPHEQYF.

This clonotype was counted only a few times. The chain's CDR3 is CASSSPWEDADTQYF. CDR3 sequence (DNA): TGTGCCAGCAGCTCCCCTTGGGAGGATGCAGATACGCAGTATTTT. The chain combines TRBV21-1 with TRBJ2-3; TRBD2, the D gene given by the table, was not confirmed from the DNA. TRBV21-1 is an annotated pseudogene. This CDR3 has 15 amino acids.

The V gene is TRBV7-2, the J gene TRBJ2-5, with a weak D call TRBD2 (7 bases). The CDR3 sequence is 14 residues long. V lost 4 bases and J lost 4, with 13 bases in between. The germline gives CDR1 SGHTA, CDR2 FQGNSA. The CDR3 bases are TGTGCCAGCAGCTACAAGGGGGGGCCAGAGACCCAGTACTTC. Its protein product is CASSYKGGPETQYF.

This chain uses TRBV28 with TRBJ2-3; 9 bases are a match to TRBD1. The CDR3 is made up of 15 amino acids. From germline, CDR1 is MDHEN and CDR2 SYDVKM. Losses at the gene ends were 5 bases for V and 2 bases for J; bases not matched to a gene: 5. The CDR3 loop reads CASSRQGELTDTQYF. The DNA for the CDR3 is TGTGCCAGCAGTCGACAGGGGGAACTCACAGATACGCAGTATTTT.

The V call is TRBV28, the J call TRBJ2-3; 14 bases match TRBD2. Trimming cost V 2 bases and J 7 bases; bases outside gene matches: 8. The length of the CDR3 is 17 residues. Germline V CDR1 and CDR2: MDHEN, SYDVKM. DNA for the CDR3: TGTGCCAGCAGTTTAAGAGGGACTAGCGGGGGTAGGAATACGCAGTATTTT. It specifies CASSLRGTSGGRNTQYF.

This clonotype was recorded a few times. This chain joins TRBV4-3 and TRBJ2-3; no reliable D call. This CDR3 region has 14 residues. The germline V gene encodes CDR1 LGHNA and CDR2 YSLEER. Trimming shortened V by 4 bases and J by 2 bases, and 10 bases separated the two germline ends. The DNA for the CDR3 is TGCGCCAGCAGCCCAAACGGGCTCACAGATACGCAGTATTTT. Translation gives CASSPNGLTDTQYF.

The table lists this clonotype with a few counts. This chain links TRBV4-2 with TRBJ2-3; D is unresolved. The germline V gene has CDR1 LGHNA and CDR2 YNFKEQ. The CDR3 is 13 residues long. Trimming cost V 7 bases and J 5 bases, with 13 bases left between them. The CDR3 protein is CASTAYNGDTQYF. The CDR3 coding sequence is TGTGCCAGCACCGCCTATAATGGAGATACGCAGTATTTT.

The genes are TRBV28 and TRBJ2-7; TRBD1 might be the D (7 bases). The CDR3 loop spans 17 amino acids. V was cut by 3 bases and J by 7 bases, with 25 bases left in between. Germline CDR1 is MDHEN and CDR2 is SYDVKM. Written as DNA, the CDR3 is TGTGCCAGCAGTTTTCTTTGGGGGGACAGCTCCTACAATGAGCAGTACTTC. Protein sequence: CASSFLWGDSSYNEQYF.

The chain couples TRBV5-6 to TRBJ2-1; D not resolved. In germline, CDR1 is SGHDT, CDR2 YYEEEE. Trimming removed 4 bases at V and 7 bases at J, with 9 bases between. The CDR3 is 12 residues long. The CDR3 loop is CASSDLKNEQFF. For the CDR3, the DNA is TGTGCCAGCAGCGACCTCAAGAATGAGCAGTTCTTC. The whole variable domain, filled in from reference TRBV5-6 and TRBJ2-1, reads DAGVTQSPTHLIKTRGQQVTLRCSPKSGHDTVSWYQQALGQGPQFIFQYYEEEERQRGNFPDRFSGHQFPNYSSELNVNALLLGDSALYLCASSDLKNEQFFGPGTRLTVL.

J is TRBJ1-2 and V is TRBV12-3 or TRBV12-4; D is uncertain. The V gene lost 4 bases and the J gene lost 4 bases, with 10 bases spanning the gap. This CDR3 is 13 amino acids long. The CDR3 DNA is TGTGCCAGCAGTTCGAACGGACTCTATGGCTACACCTTC. Its translation is CASSSNGLYGYTF.

In nucleotides, the CDR3 is TGTGCCAGCAGTGCGCAGACGCTGATCACAGATACGCAGTATTTT. It codes for CASSAQTLITDTQYF. V and J are TRBV2 and TRBJ2-3; unclear D gene. The V gene's germline CDR1 is SNHLY and CDR2 FYNNEI. The CDR3 is made up of 15 amino acids. Trimming left V 4 bases short and J 2 bases short, with 13 bases between.

As concerns this clonotype: This may arise from a read error, as a much more abundant clone is one base away. The V call is TRBV5-6, the J call TRBJ2-7; 10 bases map to TRBD1. The germline V gene encodes CDR1 SGHDT and CDR2 YYEEEE. The CDR3 sequence is 16 residues long. J lost 2 bases, V lost 2 bases, and 7 bases had no gene match. Here the CDR3 reads CASSLPGQGSAYEQYF. CDR3 DNA: TGTGCCAGCAGCTTACCGGGACAGGGGAGCGCCTACGAGCAGTACTTC.